The 15 T cell receptor beta chains below all came from one sample that was sequenced in a study of cytomegalovirus exposure and HLA in healthy donors. The repertoire was sequenced with immunoSEQ multiplex PCR; TCRdb's copy has only in-frame clones and lacks some. The table records tens of thousands of clones, around nine tenths of them present only once. The material sequenced was PBMCs. Source of these receptors: a woman aged 25 to 39 in good health and CMV-seronegative.

The chain uses TRBV29-1 and TRBJ2-3; TRBD2 matches at 7 bases. Per germline, CDR1 SQVTM and CDR2 ANQGSEA. V was pared by 4 bases and J by 3 bases, with 13 bases of the junction left unmatched. The CDR3 totals 16 residues. CDR3 coding DNA: TGCAGCGTTGGTCGGCTGGGCGGGAGTAGTACAGATACGCAGTATTTT. It is translated as CSVGRLGGSSTDTQYF.

V is TRBV27 and J is TRBJ2-7, with no clear D. Trimming left V 1 base short and J 2 bases short, with 12 bases between. CDR1 is MNHEY and CDR2 is SMNVEV in the germline V gene (reference sequence). The CDR3 contains 15 residues. The CDR3 DNA reads TGTGCCAGCAGTTTATTCTTCCAGGTCGCCTACGAGCAGTACTTC. Translation gives CASSLFFQVAYEQYF.

The chain joins TRBV30 to TRBJ2-7; 8 nucleotides match TRBD1. CDR1 is GTSNPN and CDR2 is SVGIG in the germline V gene (reference sequence). V was pared by 1 base and J by 6 bases, with 2 bases of the junction left unmatched. This CDR3 contains 12 residues. The CDR3: CAWSGDRSEQYF. The CDR3, as DNA: TGTGCCTGGAGTGGGGACAGGAGCGAGCAGTACTTC.

This clone has a single count. The genes are TRBV6-5 and TRBJ2-3, with no clear D. Trimming removed 1 base from V and 0 bases from J, with 5 bases in between. Germline V gene sequence: CDR1 MNHEY, CDR2 SVGAGI. This CDR3 is 14 amino acids long. The CDR3 region has the DNA TGTGCCAGCAGTTACTTCGGGAGCACAGATACGCAGTATTTT. Encoded protein: CASSYFGSTDTQYF.

This chain uses TRBV5-1 with TRBJ2-1; 7 bases are shared with TRBD2. In germline, CDR1 is SGHRS, CDR2 YFSETQ. The CDR3 is made up of 17 amino acids. Trimming took 2 bases from V and 5 from J; bases not matched to a gene: 13. CDR3 loop: CASSFEPPGGGNNEQFF. In nucleotides, the CDR3 is TGCGCCAGCAGCTTCGAACCCCCGGGAGGTGGGAACAATGAGCAGTTCTTC.

The CDR3 is CASSSLDEQYF. The CDR3 DNA reads as TGCGCCAGCAGCTCACTTGACGAGCAGTACTTC. The rearrangement links TRBV5-1 to TRBJ2-7; no firm D call. This CDR3 has 11 amino acids. Germline CDR1 is SGHRS and CDR2 is YFSETQ. V lost 3 bases and J 5 bases, leaving 6 bases between the germline ends.

The chain is built from TRBV6-5 and TRBJ2-7; 11 bases are shared with TRBD1. Germline assignment: CDR1 MNHEY and CDR2 SVGAGI. V gave up 6 bases and J gave up 3 bases; unmatched junction bases: 7. This CDR3 comprises 15 residues. The CDR3 region is CASSSGQGVLYEQYF. In DNA, the CDR3 is TGTGCCAGCAGCTCGGGACAGGGGGTCCTCTACGAGCAGTACTTC.

The chain joins TRBV11-2 to TRBJ1-1; D remains unclear. Germline V gene sequence: CDR1 SGHAT, CDR2 FQNNGV. This CDR3 spans 13 amino acids. Trimming removed 2 bases at V and 1 base at J, with 5 bases between. The CDR3 nucleotides are TGTGCCAGCAGCTTAAAGCGGAACACTGAAGCTTTCTTT. Translating gives CASSLKRNTEAFF.

V and J are TRBV19 and TRBJ2-7; 10 bases match TRBD1. The V gene end was trimmed by 2 bases and the J gene end by 3 bases; junction bases not matched to a gene: 4. Germline assignment: CDR1 LNHDA and CDR2 SQIVND (reference sequence). The CDR3 is 15 residues long. Here the CDR3 DNA reads TGTGCCAGTAGTATATTGGGGGACAGGGGCTACGAGCAGTACTTC. It specifies CASSILGDRGYEQYF.

J is TRBJ1-5 and V is TRBV2; D not resolved. Germline V gives CDR1 SNHLY, CDR2 FYNNEI. Trimming pared 3 bases from V and 6 bases from J, leaving 15 bases between. This CDR3 region has 15 residues. In DNA, the CDR3 is TGTGCCAGCAGTGAGTCCTCCAATAGCGGTCAGCCCCAGCATTTT. It is translated as CASSESSNSGQPQHF.

V usage is TRBV28 and J usage is TRBJ2-7; TRBD1 aligns across 9 bases. The CDR3 runs to 14 residues. Trimming removed 3 bases from V and 3 bases from J; junction bases left unmatched: 3. Germline CDR1 reads MDHEN; CDR2 reads SYDVKM. CDR3 nucleotides: TGTGCCAGCAGTTTCCCGGGACAGGGCTACGAGCAGTACTTC. It codes for CASSFPGQGYEQYF.

This chain links TRBV11-2 with TRBJ2-7; the D is unclear. Germline V CDR1 and CDR2: SGHAT, FQNNGV. The V gene lost 1 base and the J gene lost 2 bases, with 6 bases spanning the gap. This CDR3 region has 13 residues. The CDR3 DNA reads as TGTGCCAGCAGCTTAGGTTCAGCCTACGAGCAGTACTTC. Protein sequence: CASSLGSAYEQYF.

The chain carries TRBV4-1 and TRBJ2-7; TRBD2 matches 12 bases. This CDR3 spans 15 amino acids. The V and J ends lost 3 bases and 0 bases, in that order; junction bases with no gene match: 0. In germline, CDR1 is MGHRA, CDR2 YSYEKL. This CDR3 reads CASSQTSGGSYEQYF. In DNA form, the CDR3 reads TGCGCCAGCAGCCAGACTAGCGGGGGCTCCTACGAGCAGTACTTC.

The chain uses TRBV25-1 and TRBJ1-1; 10 nucleotides agree with TRBD1. Trimming took 5 bases from V and 1 from J; bases not matched to a gene: 10. This CDR3 spans 17 amino acids. The germline gives CDR1 MGHDK, CDR2 SYGVNS. The CDR3 reads CASSYLRTGGSNTEAFF. In nucleotides, the CDR3 is TGTGCCAGCAGTTACCTTCGGACAGGGGGTTCGAACACTGAAGCTTTCTTT. The full variable domain, its missing parts supplied by reference TRBV25-1 and TRBJ1-1, is EADIYQTPRYLVIGTGKKITLECSQTMGHDKMYWYQQDPGMELHLIHYSYGVNSTEKGDLSSESTVSRIRTEHFPLTLESARPSHTSQYLCASSYLRTGGSNTEAFFGQGTRLTVV.

This clone was picked up a small number of times. The chain combines TRBV21-1 with TRBJ2-5; the D call of TRBD2 is as the table states it, not checked on the DNA. TRBV21-1 is tagged as a pseudogene. CDR3 length: 15 residues. Here the CDR3 reads CAISPRGAGRKTQYF. In nucleotides, the CDR3 is TGTGCCATCTCTCCCCGGGGGGCCGGGCGGAAGACCCAGTACTTC.